This entry lists 14 T cell receptor beta chains sequenced from one sample in a study of memory CD4+ T cells and cytomegalovirus serostatus. Single viable CD3+CD4+CD8-CD45RO+ cells were sorted as the memory CD4+ T cells. Profiling relied on immunoSEQ multiplex PCR, and the TCRdb table lists in-frame clones only, not all of them. Among roughly 54,000 clones listed, roughly four fifths were seen once. The sequenced material came from memory CD4+ T cells from blood. These receptors originate from an adult in good health and CMV-seronegative.

The chain joins TRBV5-4 to TRBJ1-2, with D possibly TRBD1 on 5 matching bases. The ends were cut back, 2 bases at V and 0 bases at J, with 14 bases in the middle. Germline lookup yields CDR1 SGHNT and CDR2 YYREEE (reference sequence). The CDR3 is 16 amino acids. In nucleotides, the CDR3 is TGTGCCAGCAGCTTCACCCGTAGGGGTGCTAACTATGGCTACACCTTC. It yields the protein CASSFTRRGANYGYTF.

J is TRBJ1-2 and V is TRBV6-4; no clear D gene. CDR3 size: 16 residues. Between the trimmed V and J ends, which lost 5 bases and 2 bases, there was a span of 18 bases. Germline V gene data show CDR1 as MRHNA and CDR2 as SNTAGT. CDR3 amino acids: CASSRPRAGENYGYTF. CDR3 sequence (DNA): TGTGCCAGCAGTCGGCCTCGAGCAGGAGAGAACTATGGCTACACCTTC.

V gene TRBV6-1 combines with J gene TRBJ1-2; 9 nucleotides align to TRBD1. The germline V gene encodes CDR1 MNHNS and CDR2 SASEGT. The J segment lost 2 bases and the V segment lost 6 bases, leaving 7 bases of the junction unmatched. This CDR3 is built from 15 residues. CDR3 amino acids: CASRIQGARNYGYTF. CDR3 nucleotide sequence: TGTGCCAGCAGGATACAGGGGGCGAGGAACTATGGCTACACCTTC.

The chain employs TRBV7-2 and TRBJ1-2; maybe TRBD1 (5 bases). This CDR3 spans 14 amino acids. CDR1 is SGHTA and CDR2 is FQGNSA in the germline V gene. Trimming removed 3 bases from V and 2 bases from J, with 10 bases in between. CDR3 amino acids: CASSFSTANYGYTF. CDR3 bases: TGTGCCAGCAGCTTTTCGACAGCGAACTATGGCTACACCTTC. The full variable domain, in which reference TRBV7-2 and TRBJ1-2 provide the parts outside the CDR3, is GAGVSQSPSNKVTEKGKDVELRCDPISGHTALYWYRQSLGQGLEFLIYFQGNSAPDKSGLPSDRFSAERTGGSVSTLTIQRTQQEDSAVYLCASSFSTANYGYTFGSGTRLTVV.

This chain connects TRBV2 to TRBJ1-3, with D unresolved. With 5 bases removed from V and 8 bases from J, the gap between germline ends came to 13 bases. CDR3 size: 13 residues. CDR1 and CDR2 (germline): SNHLY, FYNNEI. CDR3 protein: CASSRELADTIYF. CDR3 bases: TGTGCCAGCAGTAGGGAGTTAGCGGACACCATATATTTT.

The J gene is TRBJ2-2, the V gene TRBV7-2; a possible D gene is TRBD2 (6 bases). The CDR3 spans 14 residues. The germline V gene encodes CDR1 SGHTA and CDR2 FQGNSA. The V gene lost 5 bases and the J gene lost 2 bases, with 9 bases spanning the gap. This chain's CDR3 is CASSGGLNTGELFF. The CDR3 bases are TGTGCCAGCAGCGGAGGACTAAACACCGGGGAGCTGTTTTTT.

This chain connects TRBV7-2 to TRBJ2-3, with D unresolved. V lost 3 bases and J 0 bases, leaving 7 bases between the germline ends. Germline lookup yields CDR1 SGHTA and CDR2 FQGNSA. This CDR3 is 14 amino acids long. CDR3: CASSFGYSTDTQYF. The CDR3 DNA is TGTGCCAGCAGCTTTGGGTACAGCACAGATACGCAGTATTTT.

The rearrangement links TRBV5-1 to TRBJ2-1, with 8 bases fitting TRBD2. Germline loops: CDR1 SGHRS, CDR2 YFSETQ. The V and J ends lost 4 bases and 0 bases, in that order; junction bases with no gene match: 3. This CDR3 region has 15 residues. As DNA, the CDR3 is TGCGCCAGCAGCCGAACTAGCGGCTCCTACAATGAGCAGTTCTTC. Protein: CASSRTSGSYNEQFF.

The CDR3 nucleotides read TGTGCCAGCAGCTTAGGAGCAGGGTTTAGCTACGAGCAGTACTTC. This codes for CASSLGAGFSYEQYF. The chain has TRBV7-2 and TRBJ2-7; tentatively, D is TRBD1 (5 bases). The CDR3 has 15 residues. The germline V gene has CDR1 SGHTA and CDR2 FQGNSA. The ends were cut back, 1 base at V and 3 bases at J, with 13 bases in the middle.

This chain connects TRBV5-1 to TRBJ2-5; D ambiguous. The J call may be incorrect, as the DNA end agrees better with TRBJ2-7. Germline lookup yields CDR1 SGHRS and CDR2 YFSETQ. The CDR3 is made up of 14 amino acids. This CDR3 is CASSLVVAPYEQYF. The CDR3 DNA reads as TGCGCCAGCAGCTTGGTCGTAGCCCCCTACGAGCAGTACTTC.

This clone appeared a single time. This chain connects TRBV27 to TRBJ2-1; 9 bases map to TRBD2. Trimming took 3 bases from V and 7 from J; bases not matched to a gene: 13. The CDR3 loop spans 17 amino acids. From germline, CDR1 is MNHEY and CDR2 SMNVEV (reference sequence). CDR3: CASSFQAVSGSGNEQFF. CDR3 DNA: TGTGCCAGCAGTTTTCAAGCGGTTAGCGGGAGTGGGAATGAGCAGTTCTTC.

The CDR3 nucleotides are TGCAGCGTTGGGGTTATGGGGTCCTACGAGCAGTACTTC. It codes for CSVGVMGSYEQYF. The chain uses TRBV29-1 and TRBJ2-7; D unresolved. The germline V and J ends were trimmed by 4 bases and 1 base, with 11 bases remaining between them. CDR3 length equals 13 residues. The germline V gene encodes CDR1 SQVTM and CDR2 ANQGSEA.

The chain recombines TRBV7-9 with TRBJ2-1; D remains unclear. With 1 base removed from V and 4 bases from J, the gap between germline ends came to 2 bases. Germline V gene lookup returns CDR1 SEHNR and CDR2 FQNEAQ (reference sequence). This CDR3 is 12 amino acids long. The CDR3 coding sequence is TGTGCCAGCAGCTTAGTTTACAATGAGCAGTTCTTC. It codes for CASSLVYNEQFF.

This chain uses TRBV11-3 with TRBJ2-1, with a possible D match to TRBD1 (5 bases). From germline, CDR1 is SGHNT and CDR2 YENEEA. The length of the CDR3 is 16 residues. Trimming pared 0 bases from V and 9 bases from J, leaving 18 bases between. DNA for the CDR3: TGTGCCAGCAGCTTAGATGGTTCTAGTTCTCAGGGTGAGCAGTTCTTC. As protein: CASSLDGSSSQGEQFF.